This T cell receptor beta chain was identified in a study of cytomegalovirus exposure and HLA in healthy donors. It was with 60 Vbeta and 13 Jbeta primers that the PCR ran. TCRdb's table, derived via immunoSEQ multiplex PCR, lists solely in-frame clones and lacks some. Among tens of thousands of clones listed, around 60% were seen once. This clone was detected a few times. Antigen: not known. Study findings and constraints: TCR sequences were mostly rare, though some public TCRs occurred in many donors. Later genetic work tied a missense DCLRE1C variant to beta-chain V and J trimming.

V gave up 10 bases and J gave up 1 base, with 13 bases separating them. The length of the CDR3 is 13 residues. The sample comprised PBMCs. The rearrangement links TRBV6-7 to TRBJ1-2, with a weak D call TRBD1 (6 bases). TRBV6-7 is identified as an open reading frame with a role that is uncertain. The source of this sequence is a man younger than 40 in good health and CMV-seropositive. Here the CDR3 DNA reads TGTGCCAACACAGGGTGTAGTAACTATGGCTACACCTTC. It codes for CANTGCSNYGYTF.